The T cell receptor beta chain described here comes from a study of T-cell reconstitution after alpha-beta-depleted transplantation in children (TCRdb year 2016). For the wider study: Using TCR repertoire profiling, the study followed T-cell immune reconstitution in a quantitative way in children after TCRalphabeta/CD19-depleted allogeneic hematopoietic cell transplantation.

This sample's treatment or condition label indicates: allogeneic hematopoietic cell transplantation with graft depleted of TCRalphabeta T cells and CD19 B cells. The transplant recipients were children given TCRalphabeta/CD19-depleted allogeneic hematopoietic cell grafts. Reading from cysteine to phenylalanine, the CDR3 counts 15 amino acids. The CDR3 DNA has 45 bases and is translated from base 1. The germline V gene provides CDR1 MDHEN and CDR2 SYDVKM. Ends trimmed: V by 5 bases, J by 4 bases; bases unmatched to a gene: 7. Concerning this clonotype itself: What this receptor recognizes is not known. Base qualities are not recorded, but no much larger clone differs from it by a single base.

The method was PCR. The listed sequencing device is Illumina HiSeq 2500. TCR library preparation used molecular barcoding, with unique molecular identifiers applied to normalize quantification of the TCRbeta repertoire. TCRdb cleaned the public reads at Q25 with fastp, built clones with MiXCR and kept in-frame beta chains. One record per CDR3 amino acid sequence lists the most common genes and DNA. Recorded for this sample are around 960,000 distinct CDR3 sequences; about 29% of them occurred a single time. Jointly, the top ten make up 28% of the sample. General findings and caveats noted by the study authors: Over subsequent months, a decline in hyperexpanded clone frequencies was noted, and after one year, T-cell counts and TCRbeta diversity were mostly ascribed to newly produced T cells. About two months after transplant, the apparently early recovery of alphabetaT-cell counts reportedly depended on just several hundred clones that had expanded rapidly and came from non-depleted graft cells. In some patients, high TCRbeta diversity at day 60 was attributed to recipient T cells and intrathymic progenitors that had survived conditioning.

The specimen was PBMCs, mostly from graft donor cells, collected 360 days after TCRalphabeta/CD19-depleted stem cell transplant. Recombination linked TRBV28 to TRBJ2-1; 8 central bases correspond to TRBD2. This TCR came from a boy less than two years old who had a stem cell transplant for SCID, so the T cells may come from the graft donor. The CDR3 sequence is CASSIGGVNYNEQFF. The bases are TGTGCCAGCAGTATCGGGGGGGTAAATTACAATGAGCAGTTCTTC.